These 23 T cell receptor beta chains originate from one sample sequenced in a study of blood T cells in healthy people across ages. The authors ran a second PCR of about 6 to 11 cycles using a sample-barcoded 5' primer and a J-beta primer mix. A single record per CDR3 protein comes from TCRdb applying MiXCR to the 5' RACE reads. The table includes approximately 320,000 distinct CDR3 sequences, 25% to 30% detected once. What was sequenced was blood. The receptors were gathered from a woman aged 70-85 years in good health.

This clonotype appeared many times. The chain employs TRBV28 and TRBJ2-5; the match to TRBD1 covers 7 bases. Germline values: CDR1 MDHEN, CDR2 SYDVKM. The CDR3 has 14 amino acids. With 6 bases clipped from V and 1 base from J, the junction kept 5 bases outside the gene matches. In DNA form, the CDR3 reads TGTGCCAGCAGGGGGACAGCTCTCCAAGAGACCCAGTACTTC. It encodes CASRGTALQETQYF.

This clonotype was counted only a few times. The chain employs TRBV2 and TRBJ2-1; D gene ambiguous. The CDR3 is 14 amino acids. The V end lost 10 bases, the J end lost 3 bases, and 16 bases lay between the germline ends. Germline assignment: CDR1 SNHLY and CDR2 FYNNEI. CDR3 DNA: TGTGCCATTGCGAAACCGACCTACTACAATGAGCAGTTCTTC. It translates to CAIAKPTYYNEQFF.

The rearrangement uses TRBV10-2 and TRBJ2-3; D is ambiguous. V lost 2 bases, J lost 4 bases, and 16 bases lay in between. Germline lookup yields CDR1 WSHSY and CDR2 SAAADI. This CDR3 contains 16 residues. The CDR3 nucleotides read TGCGCCAGCAGTGAGAGTCAGGCCTGGGGTCCAGATACGCAGTATTTT. Its protein is CASSESQAWGPDTQYF.

The chain has TRBV11-2 and TRBJ2-3, with 8 positions matching TRBD1. This CDR3 has 15 residues. Germline trimming cut 1 base from V and 6 bases from J; bases unmatched to any gene: 6. In germline, CDR1 is SGHAT, CDR2 FQNNGV. CDR3 in DNA: TGTGCCAGCAGCTTAGGCAGGGGGCTATTGGATACGCAGTATTTT. Amino acid sequence: CASSLGRGLLDTQYF.

The chain uses TRBV19 and TRBJ2-1, with unresolved D. Germline V gene lookup returns CDR1 LNHDA and CDR2 SQIVND (reference sequence). This CDR3 has 12 residues. V dropped 3 bases and J dropped 5 bases, with 5 bases sitting between them. CDR3 protein: CASSMVDNEQFF. The CDR3 nucleotides are TGTGCCAGTAGTATGGTGGACAATGAGCAGTTCTTC.

This clonotype was seen many times. The V gene is TRBV28, the J gene TRBJ2-2; D remains ambiguous. The germline V gene has CDR1 MDHEN and CDR2 SYDVKM. Trimming stripped 2 bases from V and 5 bases from J, with 3 bases between. The CDR3 extends over 12 amino acids. In DNA, the CDR3 is TGTGCCAGCAGTTTAGCTACCGGGGAGCTGTTTTTT. Translated: CASSLATGELFF.

The chain combines TRBV27 with TRBJ2-5; 8 bases line up with TRBD2. The CDR3 runs to 13 residues. Germline CDR1 reads MNHEY; CDR2 reads SMNVEV (reference sequence). Trimming at V came to 6 bases and at J to 5 bases, leaving 5 bases not matched to a gene. The CDR3 spells CASRPSGGETQYF. CDR3 DNA sequence: TGTGCCAGCAGGCCTTCGGGGGGGGAGACCCAGTACTTC.

Ten or more counts support this clonotype. The chain employs TRBV7-9 and TRBJ2-1, with a tentative D call TRBD2 (5 bases). The V gene lost 4 bases and the J gene lost 8 bases, with 15 bases spanning the gap. The CDR3 has 14 amino acids. The V gene's germline CDR1 is SEHNR and CDR2 FQNEAQ (reference sequence). CDR3 in amino acids: CASSSRAEADEQFF. The CDR3 DNA follows: TGTGCCAGCAGCTCCCGGGCCGAAGCGGATGAGCAGTTCTTC.

This clonotype has a count of ten or more. It is unclear where the CDR3 begins or ends on the DNA, so no DNA is shown, and the CDR3 is as TCRdb lists it. The rearrangement uses TRBV20-1 and TRBJ2-1; the listed D gene, TRBD2, was not tested against the DNA. A total of 15 residues make up the CDR3, ends included. Germline CDR1 is DFQATT and CDR2 is SNEGSKA (reference sequence). The CDR3 loop reads CSARDVGAGAKWWFF.

This clonotype has just a few counts. The chain joins TRBV20-1 to TRBJ2-1; 12 nucleotides line up with TRBD1. The V gene's germline CDR1 is DFQATT and CDR2 SNEGSKA (reference sequence). Trimming removed 0 bases from V and 10 bases from J; junction bases left unmatched: 4. The CDR3 contains 14 residues. The CDR3, as DNA: TGCAGTGCTAGAGACCGGGACAGGGGGCGGGAGCAGTTCTTC. The encoded protein is CSARDRDRGREQFF.

The chain links TRBV3-1 to TRBJ2-5, with D possibly called TRBD1 or TRBD2 (5 bases each). The CDR3 runs to 15 residues. The V end lost 2 bases, the J end lost 7 bases, and 17 bases lay between the germline ends. Germline lookup yields CDR1 LGHDT and CDR2 YNNKEL (reference sequence). CDR3: CASSQTGLMVGTQYF. CDR3 DNA: TGTGCCAGCAGCCAAACGGGGCTAATGGTCGGGACCCAGTACTTC.

J is TRBJ2-3 and V is TRBV15; D may be TRBD2 (7 bases). This CDR3 is built from 15 residues. The V and J ends lost 1 base and 6 bases respectively, with 14 bases between them. CDR1 is LNHNV, CDR2 YYDKDF, per germline (reference sequence). CDR3 region: CATSRGGPLADTQYF. CDR3 nucleotide sequence: TGTGCCACCAGCAGAGGGGGGCCACTAGCGGATACGCAGTATTTT.

The genes are TRBV6-6 and TRBJ2-5; perhaps TRBD2 as D (5 bases). This CDR3 is 14 amino acids long. From germline, CDR1 is MNHNY and CDR2 SVGAGI (reference sequence). The V and J ends lost 2 bases and 1 base respectively, with 8 bases between them. CDR3: CASSYTAGQETQYF. CDR3 in DNA: TGTGCCAGCAGTTACACGGCGGGCCAAGAGACCCAGTACTTC.

A single count supports this clonotype. J is TRBJ2-5 and V is TRBV9, with a weak D call TRBD2 (6 bases). Per the germline V gene, CDR1 is SGDLS and CDR2 is YYNGEE. The CDR3 loop spans 15 amino acids. The V gene lost 0 bases and the J gene lost 4 bases, with 13 bases spanning the gap. CDR3 amino acids: CASSVGGGGTETQYF. CDR3 nucleotide sequence: TGTGCCAGCAGCGTAGGTGGGGGAGGTACAGAGACCCAGTACTTC. The variable domain in full, completed from reference TRBV9 and TRBJ2-5, reads DSGVTQTPKHLITATGQRVTLRCSPRSGDLSVYWYQQSLDQGLQFLIQYYNGEERAKGNILERFSAQQFPDLHSELNLSSLELGDSALYFCASSVGGGGTETQYFGPGTRLLVL.

V and J are TRBV7-9 and TRBJ2-2, with TRBD1 matching over 11 bases. The CDR3 loop spans 16 amino acids. Per the germline V gene, CDR1 is SEHNR and CDR2 is FQNEAQ (reference sequence). V dropped 5 bases and J dropped 4; count of bases not matched to a gene: 6. The CDR3 sequence: CASSHPGTGGTGELFF. CDR3 coding DNA: TGTGCCAGCAGCCACCCCGGGACAGGGGGCACCGGGGAGCTGTTTTTT.

The V call is TRBV20-1, the J call TRBJ2-7, with 8 bases matching TRBD1. The germline gives CDR1 DFQATT, CDR2 SNEGSKA (reference sequence). The CDR3 has 11 residues. V shed 5 bases and J 6 bases; nucleotides not matched to a gene: 3. The CDR3 sequence is CSAGTGGEQYF. The CDR3 DNA sequence: TGCAGTGCTGGAACAGGGGGCGAGCAGTACTTC.

This clonotype was counted between two and nine times. A much larger clone is a single base away; this may be a read error. V and J are TRBV6-2 or TRBV6-3 and TRBJ2-1, with D possibly matching TRBD2 (6 bases). V shed 6 bases and J shed 4 bases, with 16 bases lying between them. CDR1 and CDR2 from the germline V gene are MNHEY and SVGEGT. The length of the CDR3 is 15 residues. CDR3 sequence reads: CASSPPLAPYNEQFF. The CDR3 DNA is TGTGCCAGCAGCCCCCCCCTAGCGCCTTACAATGAGCAGTTCTTC.

This clonotype appeared a few times. V gene TRBV2 combines with J gene TRBJ2-5, with D possibly matching TRBD2 (5 bases). From germline, CDR1 is SNHLY and CDR2 FYNNEI. Between the trimmed V and J ends, which lost 8 bases and 1 base, there was a span of 17 bases. This CDR3 spans 15 amino acids. This CDR3 reads CASSRDGLVQETQYF. In DNA, the CDR3 is TGTGCCAGCTCTCGCGATGGACTCGTCCAAGAGACCCAGTACTTC.

This chain joins TRBV2 and TRBJ2-5; possible D gene TRBD2, 5 bases. Trimming pared 11 bases from V and 5 bases from J, leaving 12 bases between. The V gene's germline CDR1 is SNHLY and CDR2 FYNNEI. CDR3 length equals 11 residues. CDR3 coding DNA: TGTGCCGGCCACAGAGGGGAGACCCAGTACTTC. Amino acid sequence: CAGHRGETQYF. The full variable domain, with the rest looked up from reference TRBV2 and TRBJ2-5, is EPEVTQTPSHQVTQMGQEVILRCVPISNHLYFYWYRQILGQKVEFLVSFYNNEISEKSEIFDDQFSVERPDGSNFTLKIRSTKLEDSAMYFCAGHRGETQYFGPGTRLLVL.

This clonotype has a handful of counts. The chain joins TRBV29-1 to TRBJ2-7; 13 nucleotides match TRBD2. The length of the CDR3 is 17 residues. The germline V gene encodes CDR1 SQVTM and CDR2 ANQGSEA. V shed 5 bases and J 0 bases; nucleotides not matched to a gene: 10. The CDR3 spells CSVLRTSGSSRSYEQYF. The CDR3 nucleotides are TGCAGCGTTCTTCGGACTAGCGGGAGTTCGCGCTCCTACGAGCAGTACTTC.

The rearrangement uses TRBV7-2 and TRBJ1-6, with unresolved D. CDR1 and CDR2 (germline): SGHTA, FQGNSA. The CDR3 length is 14 residues. Trimming removed 4 bases from V and 5 bases from J, with 9 bases in between. CDR3 in amino acids: CASSSRGNNSPLHF. In DNA form, the CDR3 reads TGTGCCAGCAGCTCTCGAGGGAATAATTCACCCCTCCACTTT.

The CDR3 DNA reads TGTGCCAGCAGCCAAGTGGGGGATGGTTATGGCTACACCTTC. Translated: CASSQVGDGYGYTF. This chain uses TRBV4-2 with TRBJ1-2, with D maybe TRBD1 (5 bases). Trimming took 1 base from V and 5 from J, leaving 11 bases between them. The CDR3 runs 14 residues. The V gene's germline CDR1 is LGHNA and CDR2 YNFKEQ.

This clonotype was observed a few times. This rearrangement joins TRBV5-5 to TRBJ1-5; 7 bases agree with TRBD1. Germline-derived CDR1 and CDR2 are SGHKS and YYEKEE (reference sequence). The CDR3 contains 15 residues. The trim removed 1 base at V and 5 bases at J, leaving 6 bases unmatched. CDR3 loop: CASSLRSGGDQPQHF. The CDR3 DNA sequence: TGTGCCAGCAGCTTGAGGTCAGGGGGTGATCAGCCCCAGCATTTT.